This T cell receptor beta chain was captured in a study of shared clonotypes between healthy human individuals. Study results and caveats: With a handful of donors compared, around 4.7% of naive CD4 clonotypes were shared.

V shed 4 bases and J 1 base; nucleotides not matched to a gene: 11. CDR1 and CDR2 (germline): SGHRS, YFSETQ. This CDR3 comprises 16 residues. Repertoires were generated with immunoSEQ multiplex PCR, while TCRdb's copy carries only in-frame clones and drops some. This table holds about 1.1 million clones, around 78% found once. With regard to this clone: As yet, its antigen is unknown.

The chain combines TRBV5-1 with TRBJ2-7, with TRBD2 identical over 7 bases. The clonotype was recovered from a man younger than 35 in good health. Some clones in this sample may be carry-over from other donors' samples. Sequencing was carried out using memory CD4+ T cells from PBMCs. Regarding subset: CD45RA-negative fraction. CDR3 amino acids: CASSPFSGPVSYEQYF. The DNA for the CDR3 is TGCGCCAGCAGCCCGTTTAGCGGGCCCGTTTCCTACGAGCAGTACTTC.